The clone carrying this TCR beta chain came up many times. TCRdb passed the RT-PCR reads through MiXCR, listing each CDR3 protein once. The table has about 680,000 distinct CDR3 sequences, more than 13% seen once. CDR1 is SGHDT and CDR2 is YYEEEE in the germline V gene. The CDR3 sequence is 15 residues long. The ends lost 0 bases at V and 6 bases at J; junction bases unmatched: 4. The sequenced sample was memory CD4+ T cells from blood. The origin of this receptor is a female donor in good health, serving as a healthy control. The chain joins TRBV5-6 to TRBJ2-3; 10 nucleotides match TRBD2. CDR3 nucleotides: TGTGCCAGCAGCTTGGAGGGACTAGCGAGCGATACGCAGTATTTT. As protein: CASSLEGLASDTQYF.